The entry below gives a single T cell receptor (beta chain) sequence along with its context. The data were obtained in a study of T cell changes during pregnancy in multiple sclerosis. The method was immunoSEQ multiplex PCR; TCRdb's version includes in-frame clones alone and lacks a portion of them. Seen here are tens of thousands of clones, 94% observed once, and the top ten hold 2.5%. Germline V gene lookup returns CDR1 SNHLY and CDR2 FYNNEI. The CDR3 consists of 15 residues. With 3 bases clipped from V and 6 bases from J, the junction kept 10 bases outside the gene matches. This receptor was identified in a female donor with multiple sclerosis, enrolled in a pregnancy study. The V call is TRBV2, the J call TRBJ1-1; 7 nucleotides match TRBD1. The material sequenced was peripheral blood, taken in the third trimester of pregnancy. CDR3 residues: CASSESGGWSSEAFF. CDR3 bases: TGTGCCAGCAGTGAGTCAGGGGGTTGGAGCTCTGAAGCTTTCTTT. The full variable domain, with the rest looked up from reference TRBV2 and TRBJ1-1, is EPEVTQTPSHQVTQMGQEVILRCVPISNHLYFYWYRQILGQKVEFLVSFYNNEISEKSEIFDDQFSVERPDGSNFTLKIRSTKLEDSAMYFCASSESGGWSSEAFFGQGTRLTVV.